This T cell receptor (beta chain) was identified in a study of brain T cells in children with intractable seizures. Profiling relied on immunoSEQ multiplex PCR, and the TCRdb table lists in-frame clones only, not all of them. The sample yields about 350,000 clones, over 90% seen once. Stated time point: blood from clinic visit 5 months post-surgery; TSC patient then seizure free. CDR3 length: 16 amino acids. V was clipped by 4 bases and J by 0 bases, with 15 bases between them. Germline values: CDR1 SGHNT, CDR2 YYREEE (reference sequence). Source: peripheral blood, taken 5 to 6 months after surgery. This TCR derives from a boy younger than two with tuberous sclerosis and intractable seizures. J is TRBJ2-3 and V is TRBV5-4; tentatively, D is TRBD2 (7 bases). As DNA, the CDR3 is TGTGCCAGCAGCCGCGGGGGCCGCCAGAGCACAGATACGCAGTATTTT. Translating it yields CASSRGGRQSTDTQYF.